The next 18 T cell receptor beta chains were all read from a single sample in a study of CD8 T cells in ankylosing spondylitis. Findings of the study overall: A motif of roughly eight highly homologous TCR beta variants was seen as apparently characteristic of ankylosing spondylitis blood.

Their specific antigens are unknown. TCRdb recomputed calls from the 5' RACE reads with MiXCR, one row per CDR3 protein. The data show some 200,000 distinct CDR3 sequences, more than 5.5% seen once. The material sequenced was blood, either unsorted or a sorted T cell fraction (not recorded which). These TCRs come from a male donor with ankylosing spondylitis.

This clonotype was seen many times. The genes are TRBV11-2 and TRBJ2-2, with TRBD2 matching 7 bases. This CDR3 contains 17 residues. CDR1 SGHAT and CDR2 FQNNGV come from the germline V gene. The trim removed 4 bases at V and 7 bases at J, leaving 15 bases unmatched. CDR3 sequence (DNA): TGTGCCAGCAGCTCATCTCGCGGGAGCCCCCATTTCGGGGAGCTGTTTTTT. It yields the protein CASSSSRGSPHFGELFF.

The chain uses TRBV12-3 or TRBV12-4 and TRBJ2-7; perhaps TRBD1 as D (6 bases). Between the trimmed V and J ends, which lost 9 bases and 3 bases, there was a span of 12 bases. This CDR3 comprises 12 residues. The CDR3 DNA reads as TGTGCCAGTCGACAGGAGGACTACGAGCAGTACTTC. Its translation: CASRQEDYEQYF.

This clonotype was seen more than once but under ten times. The genes are TRBV7-9 and TRBJ1-1, with TRBD1 matching over 9 bases. The V and J ends lost 6 bases and 5 bases, in that order; junction bases with no gene match: 22. Germline V gene sequence: CDR1 SEHNR, CDR2 FQNEAQ (reference sequence). The CDR3 runs to 19 residues. This chain's CDR3 is CASSFPRDRVPASGTEAFF. The CDR3 DNA reads as TGTGCCAGCAGTTTCCCAAGGGACAGGGTTCCGGCTTCGGGGACTGAAGCTTTCTTT.

Many counts were recorded for this clonotype. The CDR3 region is CSVAEATGELFF. Here the CDR3 DNA reads TGCAGCGTTGCGGAGGCCACCGGGGAGCTGTTTTTT. V and J are TRBV29-1 and TRBJ2-2, with D maybe TRBD2 (5 bases). V gave up 4 bases and J gave up 4 bases, with 7 bases separating them. Germline CDR1 SQVTM, CDR2 ANQGSEA. The CDR3 loop spans 12 amino acids.

This clonotype was seen at least ten times. This chain joins TRBV6-2 or TRBV6-3 and TRBJ1-5, with a weak D call TRBD1 (5 bases). This CDR3 contains 17 residues. V was clipped by 1 base and J by 6 bases, with 19 bases between them. Germline CDR1 is MNHEY and CDR2 is SVGEGT. The CDR3 nucleotides read TGTGCCAGCAGTTACTATCTTCTAGGAGGGGTGGGTCAGCCCCAGCATTTT. This codes for CASSYYLLGGVGQPQHF.

This clonotype was seen ten or more times. The chain recombines TRBV11-1 with TRBJ2-1; a weak D match, TRBD2 (6 bases). Trimming shortened V by 7 bases and J by 6 bases, and 13 bases separated the two germline ends. Germline assignment: CDR1 SGHAT and CDR2 FQDESV (reference sequence). The CDR3 contains 13 residues. Written as DNA, the CDR3 is TGTGCCAGCACCCCACTAGCTCCCAATGAGCAGTTCTTC. Protein: CASTPLAPNEQFF.

This clonotype was observed at least ten times. The CDR3 DNA sequence: TGCGCCAGCAGCTTGGGGGTATTTGGGTCCTACGAGCAGTACTTC. Its protein product is CASSLGVFGSYEQYF. The chain combines TRBV5-1 with TRBJ2-7; D gene ambiguous. The germline V gene encodes CDR1 SGHRS and CDR2 YFSETQ. V was cut by 0 bases and J by 1 base, with 11 bases left in between. The CDR3 consists of 15 residues.

The V and J genes are TRBV6-1 and TRBJ2-2; 7 nucleotides agree with TRBD1. Germline CDR1 reads MNHNS; CDR2 reads SASEGT. The CDR3 has 14 amino acids. Unmatched junction bases numbered 9, after V lost 7 bases and J lost 7 bases. This CDR3 is CASKSQGLSGELFF. The CDR3 region has the DNA TGTGCCAGCAAGTCACAGGGGTTGAGCGGGGAGCTGTTTTTT.

This clonotype has at least ten counts. The chain is built from TRBV7-8 and TRBJ2-5, with 12 bases lining up with TRBD2. The CDR3 spans 16 residues. Unmatched junction bases numbered 9, after V lost 3 bases and J lost 7 bases. The germline V gene encodes CDR1 SGHVS and CDR2 FQNEAQ. The CDR3 here is CASSLGGLAGKGTQYF. The CDR3, as DNA: TGTGCCAGCAGCTTGGGCGGACTAGCGGGGAAGGGGACCCAGTACTTC. Complete variable domain (other parts from reference TRBV7-8 and TRBJ2-5): GAGVSQSPRYKVAKRGQDVALRCDPISGHVSLFWYQQALGQGPEFLTYFQNEAQLDKSGLPSDRFFAERPEGSVSTLKIQRTQQEDSAVYLCASSLGGLAGKGTQYFGPGTRLLVL.

Points on this clonotype: One junction end disagrees with the germline gene, perhaps due to a read error. The chain uses TRBV11-1 and TRBJ2-2; 8 bases agree with TRBD2. CDR1 is SGHAT and CDR2 is FQDESV in the germline V gene (reference sequence). This CDR3 has 14 amino acids. CDR3 coding DNA: TGTGCCAGCAGCCTAGCGGGCGAGACCGGGGAGCTGTTTTTT. This sequence encodes CASSLAGETGELFF.

V gene TRBV7-9 combines with J gene TRBJ2-7, with 7 bases aligning to TRBD1. CDR1 is SEHNR and CDR2 is FQNEAQ in the germline V gene (reference sequence). The CDR3 has 13 amino acids. V was pared by 6 bases and J by 0 bases, with 2 bases of the junction left unmatched. DNA of the CDR3: TGTGCCAGCAGACACAGGGGCTCCTACGAGCAGTACTTC. Translated, it gives CASRHRGSYEQYF.

At least ten counts were recorded for this clonotype. The chain has TRBV4-2 and TRBJ1-5; a weak D match, TRBD1 (6 bases). CDR3 length: 15 residues. V was pared by 4 bases and J by 3 bases, with 13 bases between. Germline V gives CDR1 LGHNA, CDR2 YNFKEQ. CDR3 amino acids: CASSPTDSFNQPQHF. The CDR3 DNA is TGTGCCAGCAGCCCGACGGACAGTTTCAATCAGCCCCAGCATTTT.

In its sample, this clonotype was seen a few times. The CDR3 nucleotides are TGTGCCAGCAGTTACTGGGGGCCTGGGGCCAACGTCCTGACTTTC. Its protein product is CASSYWGPGANVLTF. The genes are TRBV6-7 and TRBJ2-6; D might be TRBD1 (6 bases). TRBV6-7 is an ORF; its function is uncertain. The CDR3 covers 15 residues. Trimming removed 1 base from V and 2 bases from J, with 6 bases in between.

The chain joins TRBV6-6 to TRBJ2-3; D remains unclear. CDR3 size: 12 residues. CDR1 is MNHNY and CDR2 is SVGAGI in the germline V gene (reference sequence). The V end lost 6 bases, the J end lost 11 bases, and 15 bases lay between the germline ends. CDR3 in amino acids: CASRPIGRVQYF. CDR3 nucleotides: TGTGCCAGCAGGCCTATAGGAAGAGTGCAGTATTTT.

The chain employs TRBV16 and TRBJ2-5; D not certain. Per the germline V gene, CDR1 is KGHSY and CDR2 is FQNENV. The CDR3 runs 12 residues. The V gene lost 2 bases and the J gene lost 4 bases, with 5 bases spanning the gap. CDR3 sequence (DNA): TGTGCCAGCAGCCAACGGGTAGAGACCCAGTACTTC. It is translated as CASSQRVETQYF.

This clonotype was seen many times. The CDR3 DNA reads TGCGCCAGCAGCCCGTTGGGGTCCGAGCAGTTCTTC. Translated: CASSPLGSEQFF. The rearrangement uses TRBV5-1 and TRBJ2-1; no clear D. The CDR3 covers 12 residues. Trimming cost V 4 bases and J 10 bases, with 12 bases left between them. Per germline, CDR1 SGHRS and CDR2 YFSETQ.

The V and J genes are TRBV5-1 and TRBJ2-5; D not certain. Trimming removed 4 bases at V and 5 bases at J, with 18 bases between. Germline V CDR1 and CDR2: SGHRS, YFSETQ. This CDR3 comprises 15 residues. The CDR3 protein is CASSPHGPPRETQYF. CDR3 coding DNA: TGCGCCAGCAGCCCGCACGGGCCCCCACGGGAGACCCAGTACTTC.

The chain uses TRBV19 and TRBJ2-3, with a tentative D call TRBD1 (6 bases). The V end was cut by 3 bases, the J end by 1 base, with 8 bases between. Germline loops: CDR1 LNHDA, CDR2 SQIVND (reference sequence). The CDR3 is 14 amino acids. The CDR3 nucleotides are TGTGCCAGTAGTATCGAGGGGGGCACAGATACGCAGTATTTT. As protein: CASSIEGGTDTQYF.